Below are 29 T cell receptor beta chains sequenced from a single sample in a study of PD-L1 blockade in urothelial cancer. The data were produced by immunoSEQ multiplex PCR, yet TCRdb's version contains in-frame clones alone and is incomplete. This sample carries about 72,000 clones, around 86% of them seen once, and the ten largest clones take about 15%. Time point specified: pretreatment peripheral blood. The sample in question was PBMCs, obtained around atezolizumab (anti-PD-L1) treatment. These TCRs come from a man aged 60 to 75 with urothelial cancer.

The V call is TRBV29-1, the J call TRBJ1-4; D is perhaps TRBD1 (5 bases). The CDR3 totals 13 residues. Germline-derived CDR1 and CDR2 are SQVTM and ANQGSEA. V dropped 6 bases and J dropped 2 bases, with 10 bases sitting between them. The CDR3 region is CSVEKGTNEKLFF. The CDR3 bases are TGCAGCGTGGAAAAGGGGACTAATGAAAAACTGTTTTTT.

The chain joins TRBV18 to TRBJ1-5; 8 bases are a match to TRBD1. In germline, CDR1 is KGHSH, CDR2 LQKENI. The length of the CDR3 is 13 residues. Germline trimming cut 6 bases from V and 6 bases from J; bases unmatched to any gene: 4. CDR3 residues: CASSGQGGQPQHF. Written as DNA, the CDR3 is TGTGCCAGCTCTGGACAGGGAGGTCAGCCCCAGCATTTT.

The V and J genes are TRBV2 and TRBJ1-1, with a weak D call TRBD1 (6 bases). Per the germline V gene, CDR1 is SNHLY and CDR2 is FYNNEI. This CDR3 has 13 residues. The V and J ends lost 4 bases and 5 bases respectively, with 11 bases between them. The CDR3 loop reads CASSVPGETEAFF. DNA of the CDR3: TGTGCCAGCAGTGTTCCAGGGGAGACTGAAGCTTTCTTT.

This clone was observed a few times. The gene calls are TRBV15 and TRBJ1-1; the D gene is possibly TRBD1 (6 bases). This CDR3 spans 13 amino acids. Germline lookup yields CDR1 LNHNV and CDR2 YYDKDF (reference sequence). The V end lost 4 bases, the J end lost 3 bases, and 9 bases lay between the germline ends. CDR3 coding DNA: TGTGCCACCAGCACCAGGGGCGACACTGAAGCTTTCTTT. This codes for CATSTRGDTEAFF.

CDR3 in DNA: TGTGCCAGTAGTCTGCGGGGGGAGTACCAAGAGACCCAGTACTTC. Translation gives CASSLRGEYQETQYF. This chain uses TRBV19 with TRBJ2-5, with 8 nucleotides matching TRBD2. CDR3 length equals 15 residues. With 5 bases clipped from V and 0 bases from J, the junction kept 5 bases outside the gene matches. Germline CDR1 reads LNHDA; CDR2 reads SQIVND (reference sequence).

The chain is built from TRBV7-8 and TRBJ1-2, with 7 bases matching TRBD1. Trimming removed 3 bases from V and 6 bases from J; junction bases left unmatched: 4. CDR3 length equals 13 residues. Germline V CDR1 and CDR2: SGHVS, FQNEAQ. This chain's CDR3 is CASSFQGGNGYTF. CDR3 in DNA: TGTGCCAGCAGCTTCCAAGGGGGCAATGGCTACACCTTC.

This clone appeared a few times. The chain carries TRBV27 and TRBJ1-1; D is uncertain. V was clipped by 6 bases and J by 4 bases, with 15 bases between them. The CDR3 has 14 amino acids. Looked up from germline, CDR1 is MNHEY and CDR2 is SMNVEV (reference sequence). This chain's CDR3 is CASSSVNRITEAFF. CDR3 DNA: TGTGCCAGCAGCTCGGTTAATAGAATCACTGAAGCTTTCTTT.

The CDR3 is CSVFKTGEGYGYTF. Here the CDR3 DNA reads TGCAGCGTTTTTAAGACAGGGGAGGGCTATGGCTACACCTTC. J is TRBJ1-2 and V is TRBV29-1; 8 bases are a match to TRBD1. CDR3 length: 14 amino acids. Germline trimming cut 5 bases from V and 4 bases from J; bases unmatched to any gene: 9. CDR1 SQVTM and CDR2 ANQGSEA come from the germline V gene.

This clone was seen a few times. The gene calls are TRBV19 and TRBJ1-1; tentative D call: TRBD1 (5 bases). CDR1 LNHDA and CDR2 SQIVND come from the germline V gene (reference sequence). This CDR3 spans 14 amino acids. The germline V and J ends were trimmed by 6 bases and 1 base, with 12 bases remaining between them. This chain's CDR3 is CASSQRQKNTEAFF. The CDR3 DNA reads TGTGCCAGTAGCCAAAGACAGAAGAACACTGAAGCTTTCTTT. Variable domain in full (rest from reference TRBV19 and TRBJ1-1): DGGITQSPKYLFRKEGQNVTLSCEQNLNHDAMYWYRQDPGQGLRLIYYSQIVNDFQKGDIAEGYSVSREKKESFPLTVTSAQKNPTAFYLCASSQRQKNTEAFFGQGTRLTVV.

This rearrangement joins TRBV15 to TRBJ2-1, with 10 bases fitting TRBD2. Trimming cost V 3 bases and J 1 base; bases outside gene matches: 3. CDR1 and CDR2 from the germline V gene are LNHNV and YYDKDF (reference sequence). The CDR3 length is 16 residues. The chain's CDR3 is CATSRATSGSYNEQFF. Here the CDR3 DNA reads TGTGCCACCAGCAGGGCGACTAGCGGGTCCTACAATGAGCAGTTCTTC.

The V call is TRBV11-3, the J call TRBJ2-2; 7 nucleotides agree with TRBD1. The CDR3 spans 16 residues. After removal of 4 bases from V and 1 base from J, the junction contained 6 bases not matched to a gene. Germline V gene data show CDR1 as SGHNT and CDR2 as YENEEA. The CDR3 loop reads CASSSTRQGNTGELFF. The CDR3 region has the DNA TGTGCCAGCAGCTCTACGAGACAGGGGAACACCGGGGAGCTGTTTTTT. Based on the CDR3 plus reference TRBV11-3 and TRBJ2-2, the full variable domain is EAGVVQSPRYKIIEKKQPVAFWCNPISGHNTLYWYLQNLGQGPELLIRYENEEAVDDSQLPKDRFSAERLKGVDSTLKIQPAELGDSAVYLCASSSTRQGNTGELFFGEGSRLTVL.

The chain has TRBV5-8 and TRBJ1-1, with unresolved D. This CDR3 contains 16 residues. CDR1 SGHTS and CDR2 YDEGEE come from the germline V gene. Between the trimmed V and J ends, which lost 1 base and 0 bases, there was a span of 13 bases. CDR3 region: CASSLLEGTMNTEAFF. The CDR3 DNA reads as TGTGCCAGCAGCTTGTTGGAAGGCACTATGAACACTGAAGCTTTCTTT.

CDR3 loop: CASSQKGAQYTGELFF. Here the CDR3 DNA reads TGTGCCAGCAGCCAAAAGGGGGCTCAGTACACCGGGGAGCTGTTTTTT. The chain recombines TRBV14 with TRBJ2-2; 7 bases line up with TRBD1. From germline, CDR1 is SGHDN and CDR2 FVKESK. V was pared by 2 bases and J by 3 bases, with 6 bases of the junction left unmatched. The CDR3 contains 16 residues.

The CDR3 is CAWSAVTGGLETQYF. As DNA, the CDR3 is TGTGCCTGGAGTGCGGTGACAGGGGGCTTGGAGACCCAGTACTTC. The V gene is TRBV30, the J gene TRBJ2-5; 10 nucleotides line up with TRBD1. CDR1 is GTSNPN and CDR2 is SVGIG in the germline V gene (reference sequence). V lost 1 base and J lost 5; bases outside the gene matches: 7. The CDR3 runs to 15 residues. Full variable domain (remainder filled in from reference TRBV30 and TRBJ2-5): SQTIHQWPATLVQPVGSPLSLECTVEGTSNPNLYWYRQAAGRGLQLLFYSVGIGQISSEVPQNLSASRPQDRQFILSSKKLLLSDSGFYLCAWSAVTGGLETQYFGPGTRLLVL.

CDR3 protein: CASSQGQYSGNTIYF. CDR3 bases: TGTGCCAGCAGCCAAGGACAGTACTCTGGAAACACCATATATTTT. V usage is TRBV14 and J usage is TRBJ1-3; D perhaps matches TRBD1 (5 bases). CDR1 and CDR2 (germline): SGHDN, FVKESK. The CDR3 contains 15 residues. V was pared by 1 base and J by 0 bases, with 7 bases between. Full variable domain (missing parts from reference TRBV14 and TRBJ1-3): EAGVTQFPSHSVIEKGQTVTLRCDPISGHDNLYWYRRVMGKEIKFLLHFVKESKQDESGMPNNRFLAERTGGTYSTLKVQPAELEDSGVYFCASSQGQYSGNTIYFGEGSWLTVV.

CDR3 sequence (DNA): TGTGCCAGCAGTGAACTTACAGGGGGGGGTCAGCCCCAGCATTTT. As protein: CASSELTGGGQPQHF. The rearrangement joins TRBV6-1 to TRBJ1-5, with 8 bases fitting TRBD1. This CDR3 has 15 amino acids. The V and J ends lost 2 bases and 6 bases, in that order; junction bases with no gene match: 6. CDR1 and CDR2 from the germline V gene are MNHNS and SASEGT.

The rearrangement joins TRBV6-1 to TRBJ1-1; 7 bases are shared with TRBD1. J lost 1 base, V lost 2 bases, and 1 base had no gene match. Looked up from germline, CDR1 is MNHNS and CDR2 is SASEGT. This CDR3 is 14 amino acids long. The CDR3 here is CASSEQGENTEAFF. The CDR3 coding sequence is TGTGCCAGCAGTGAACAGGGGGAGAACACTGAAGCTTTCTTT.

This chain links TRBV11-1 with TRBJ1-1; D is possibly TRBD1 (5 bases). The V gene lost 7 bases and the J gene lost 1 base, with 13 bases spanning the gap. CDR1 and CDR2 from the germline V gene are SGHAT and FQDESV (reference sequence). The CDR3 is made up of 14 amino acids. CDR3 residues: CASTWRQKNTEAFF. In DNA form, the CDR3 reads TGTGCCAGCACTTGGCGACAGAAGAACACTGAAGCTTTCTTT.

The chain employs TRBV11-3 and TRBJ2-1, with TRBD2 matching over 8 bases. Germline V gives CDR1 SGHNT, CDR2 YENEEA. The CDR3 contains 19 residues. The ends lost 2 bases at V and 8 bases at J; junction bases unmatched: 20. CDR3 sequence (DNA): TGTGCCAGCAGCTTAAGGACACCCAGTACGGGGGGGCGGTTATATGAGCAGTTCTTC. Its translation is CASSLRTPSTGGRLYEQFF.

The sample holds one count of this clone. The chain recombines TRBV11-3 with TRBJ1-2, with 8 bases that match TRBD1. The ends lost 5 bases at V and 3 bases at J; junction bases unmatched: 17. Germline CDR1 is SGHNT and CDR2 is YENEEA. The CDR3 is made up of 18 amino acids. CDR3 sequence: CASSRSGTGDDRDYGYTF. In nucleotides, the CDR3 is TGTGCCAGCAGCCGTTCCGGGACAGGTGACGATCGCGACTATGGCTACACCTTC.

The genes are TRBV30 and TRBJ1-2; D is uncertain. V was pared by 4 bases and J by 1 base, with 10 bases between. Germline loops: CDR1 GTSNPN, CDR2 SVGIG (reference sequence). The CDR3 runs 13 residues. The CDR3 coding sequence is TGTGCCTGGACAGCGACGCATAACTATGGCTACACCTTC. Its translation: CAWTATHNYGYTF.

A word on this clone: Germline and junction disagree at one end, which may indicate a read error. The chain uses TRBV20-1 and TRBJ1-2; maybe TRBD1 (5 bases). Germline CDR1 reads DFQATT; CDR2 reads SNEGSKA (reference sequence). There are 11 residues in the CDR3. The CDR3 bases are TGCAGCGCTACCCGTAGGGGTGGCTACACCTTC. This gives the protein CSATRRGGYTF.

V usage is TRBV11-2 and J usage is TRBJ1-2; 8 nucleotides align to TRBD1. Trimming removed 1 base from V and 6 bases from J; junction bases left unmatched: 10. This CDR3 comprises 16 residues. Germline loops: CDR1 SGHAT, CDR2 FQNNGV. The CDR3 bases are TGTGCCAGCAGCTTAGGCGTTTCTGACAGGGGTGATGGCTACACCTTC. Translated, it gives CASSLGVSDRGDGYTF.

This chain joins TRBV6-6 and TRBJ1-2; the D gene is possibly TRBD1 (5 bases). This CDR3 comprises 16 residues. Trimming removed 2 bases at V and 7 bases at J, with 20 bases between. Per the germline V gene, CDR1 is MNHNY and CDR2 is SVGAGI (reference sequence). For the CDR3, the DNA is TGTGCCAGCAGTTACCCCCTAGTCGGGGGGGACGGTGGCTACACCTTC. Protein product: CASSYPLVGGDGGYTF.

The chain joins TRBV7-6 to TRBJ2-5; 15 nucleotides align to TRBD2. The V gene's germline CDR1 is SGHVS and CDR2 FNYEAQ. The CDR3 contains 16 residues. The junction had 7 bases not matched to a gene; V was cut back by 4 bases and J by 7 bases. The CDR3 sequence: CASSYGLAGGRGTQYF. The DNA of the CDR3 is TGTGCCAGCAGCTACGGACTAGCGGGGGGGCGCGGGACCCAGTACTTC.

The rearrangement uses TRBV30 and TRBJ2-2; D may be TRBD1 (5 bases). Germline assignment: CDR1 GTSNPN and CDR2 SVGIG (reference sequence). The CDR3 sequence is 12 residues long. V gave up 1 base and J gave up 9 bases, with 9 bases separating them. CDR3 protein: CAWSGQGRELFF. DNA for the CDR3: TGTGCCTGGAGTGGGCAGGGCCGGGAGCTGTTTTTT. Together with reference TRBV30 and TRBJ2-2, the CDR3 gives the full variable domain: SQTIHQWPATLVQPVGSPLSLECTVEGTSNPNLYWYRQAAGRGLQLLFYSVGIGQISSEVPQNLSASRPQDRQFILSSKKLLLSDSGFYLCAWSGQGRELFFGEGSRLTVL.

The chain combines TRBV9 with TRBJ2-1; maybe TRBD2 (5 bases). CDR1 SGDLS and CDR2 YYNGEE come from the germline V gene. The CDR3 has 12 residues. Trimming removed 4 bases at V and 9 bases at J, with 11 bases between. Here the CDR3 reads CASSLTSSEQFF. The CDR3, as DNA: TGTGCCAGCAGCCTAACTAGTAGTGAGCAGTTCTTC.

The rearrangement uses TRBV7-9 and TRBJ1-2; TRBD1 aligns across 8 bases. The CDR3 loop spans 13 amino acids. With 5 bases clipped from V and 4 bases from J, the junction kept 3 bases outside the gene matches. Germline loops: CDR1 SEHNR, CDR2 FQNEAQ (reference sequence). CDR3 protein: CASSATGGYGYTF. As DNA, the CDR3 is TGTGCCAGCAGCGCCACAGGGGGCTATGGCTACACCTTC.

The V gene is TRBV9, the J gene TRBJ2-1, with a tentative D call TRBD1 (5 bases). The V and J ends lost 1 base and 1 base respectively, with 9 bases between them. The germline V gene encodes CDR1 SGDLS and CDR2 YYNGEE. The CDR3 spans 15 residues. CDR3 residues: CASSVLQASYNEQFF. DNA for the CDR3: TGTGCCAGCAGCGTACTACAGGCTTCCTACAATGAGCAGTTCTTC.